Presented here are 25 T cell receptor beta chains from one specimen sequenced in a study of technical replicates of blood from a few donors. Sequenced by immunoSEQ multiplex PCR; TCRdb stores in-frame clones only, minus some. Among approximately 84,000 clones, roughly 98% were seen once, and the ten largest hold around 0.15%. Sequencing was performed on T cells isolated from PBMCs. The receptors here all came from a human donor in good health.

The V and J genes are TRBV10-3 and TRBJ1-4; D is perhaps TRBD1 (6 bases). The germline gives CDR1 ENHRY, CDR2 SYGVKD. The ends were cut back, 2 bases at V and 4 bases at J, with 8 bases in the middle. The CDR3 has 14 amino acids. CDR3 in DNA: TGTGCCATCAGTGAGGGACAGAATAATGAAAAACTGTTTTTT. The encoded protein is CAISEGQNNEKLFF.

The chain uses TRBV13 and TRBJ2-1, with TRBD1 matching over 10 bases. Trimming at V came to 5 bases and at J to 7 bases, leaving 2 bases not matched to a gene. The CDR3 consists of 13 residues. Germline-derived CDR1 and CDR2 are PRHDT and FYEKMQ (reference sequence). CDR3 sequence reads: CASSRTGGNEQFF. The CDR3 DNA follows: TGTGCCAGCAGCAGGACAGGGGGTAATGAGCAGTTCTTC. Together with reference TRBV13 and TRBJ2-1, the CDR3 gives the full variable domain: AAGVIQSPRHLIKEKRETATLKCYPIPRHDTVYWYQQGPGQDPQFLISFYEKMQSDKGSIPDRFSAQQFSDYHSELNMSSLELGDSALYFCASSRTGGNEQFFGPGTRLTVL.

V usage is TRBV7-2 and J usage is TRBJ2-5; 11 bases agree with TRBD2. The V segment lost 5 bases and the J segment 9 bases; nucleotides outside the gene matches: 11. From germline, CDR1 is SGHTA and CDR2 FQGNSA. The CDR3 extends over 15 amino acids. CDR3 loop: CASSPSGGPGSAQYF. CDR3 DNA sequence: TGTGCCAGCAGCCCTAGCGGGGGGCCTGGGAGTGCCCAGTACTTC.

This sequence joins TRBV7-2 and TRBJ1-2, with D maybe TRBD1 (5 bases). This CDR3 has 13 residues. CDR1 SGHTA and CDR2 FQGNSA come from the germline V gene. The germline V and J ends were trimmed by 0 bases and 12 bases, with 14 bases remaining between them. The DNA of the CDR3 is TGTGCCAGCAGCTTAGCGGGGCCACTTAAGGACACCTTC. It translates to CASSLAGPLKDTF. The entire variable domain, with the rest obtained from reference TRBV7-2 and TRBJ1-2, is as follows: GAGVSQSPSNKVTEKGKDVELRCDPISGHTALYWYRQSLGQGLEFLIYFQGNSAPDKSGLPSDRFSAERTGGSVSTLTIQRTQQEDSAVYLCASSLAGPLKDTFGSGTRLTVV.

As DNA, the CDR3 is TGTGCCAGCAGCGTAGGAGGGACAGGGAACTACGAGCAGTACTTC. This gives the protein CASSVGGTGNYEQYF. The V and J genes are TRBV9 and TRBJ2-7, with 9 bases identical to TRBD1. Germline lookup yields CDR1 SGDLS and CDR2 YYNGEE. Trimming removed 0 bases from V and 3 bases from J; junction bases left unmatched: 4. CDR3 length equals 15 residues.

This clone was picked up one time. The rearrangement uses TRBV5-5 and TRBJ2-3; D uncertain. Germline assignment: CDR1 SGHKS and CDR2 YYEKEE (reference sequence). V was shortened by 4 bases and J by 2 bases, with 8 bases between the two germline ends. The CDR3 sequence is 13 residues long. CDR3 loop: CASSPAVTDTQYF. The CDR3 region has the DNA TGTGCCAGCAGCCCCGCAGTCACAGATACGCAGTATTTT. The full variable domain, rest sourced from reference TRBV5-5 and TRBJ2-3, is DAGVTQSPTHLIKTRGQQVTLRCSPISGHKSVSWYQQVLGQGPQFIFQYYEKEERGRGNFPDRFSARQFPNYSSELNVNALLLGDSALYLCASSPAVTDTQYFGPGTRLTVL.

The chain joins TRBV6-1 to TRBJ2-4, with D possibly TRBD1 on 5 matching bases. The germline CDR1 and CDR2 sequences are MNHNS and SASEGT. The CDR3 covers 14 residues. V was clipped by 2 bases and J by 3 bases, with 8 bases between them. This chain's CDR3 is CASSEYRGKNIQYF. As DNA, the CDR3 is TGTGCCAGCAGTGAATATAGGGGCAAAAACATTCAGTACTTC.

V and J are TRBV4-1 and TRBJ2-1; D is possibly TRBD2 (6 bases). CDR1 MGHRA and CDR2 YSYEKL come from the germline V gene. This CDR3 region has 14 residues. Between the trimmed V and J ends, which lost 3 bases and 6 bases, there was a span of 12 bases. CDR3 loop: CASSHQGLLNEQFF. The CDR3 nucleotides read TGCGCCAGCAGCCACCAGGGACTCCTCAATGAGCAGTTCTTC.

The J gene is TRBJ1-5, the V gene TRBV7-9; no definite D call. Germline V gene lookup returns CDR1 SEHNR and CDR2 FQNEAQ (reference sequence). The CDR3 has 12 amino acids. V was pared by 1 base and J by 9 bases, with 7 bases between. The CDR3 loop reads CASSLDEAPQHF. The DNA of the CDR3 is TGTGCCAGCAGCTTAGACGAAGCGCCCCAGCATTTT.

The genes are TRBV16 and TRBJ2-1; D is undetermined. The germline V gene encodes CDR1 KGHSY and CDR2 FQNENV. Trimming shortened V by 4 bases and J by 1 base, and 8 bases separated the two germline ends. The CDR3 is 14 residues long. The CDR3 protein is CASSPVLSYNEQFF. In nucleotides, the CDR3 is TGTGCCAGCAGCCCCGTTTTGTCCTACAATGAGCAGTTCTTC.

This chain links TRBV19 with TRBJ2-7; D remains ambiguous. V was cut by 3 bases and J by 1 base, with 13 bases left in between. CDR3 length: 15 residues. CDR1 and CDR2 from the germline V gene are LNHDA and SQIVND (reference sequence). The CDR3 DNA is TGTGCCAGTAGTATCAGACTGGTGGGTTCCTACGAGCAGTACTTC. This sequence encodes CASSIRLVGSYEQYF. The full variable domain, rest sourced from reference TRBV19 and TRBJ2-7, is DGGITQSPKYLFRKEGQNVTLSCEQNLNHDAMYWYRQDPGQGLRLIYYSQIVNDFQKGDIAEGYSVSREKKESFPLTVTSAQKNPTAFYLCASSIRLVGSYEQYFGPGTRLTVT.

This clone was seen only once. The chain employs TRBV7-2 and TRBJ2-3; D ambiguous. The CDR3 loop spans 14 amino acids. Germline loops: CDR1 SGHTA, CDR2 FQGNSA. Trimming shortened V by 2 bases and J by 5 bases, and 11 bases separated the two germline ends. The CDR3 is CASSLSSIKDTQYF. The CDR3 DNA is TGTGCCAGCAGCTTAAGCTCGATCAAAGATACGCAGTATTTT.

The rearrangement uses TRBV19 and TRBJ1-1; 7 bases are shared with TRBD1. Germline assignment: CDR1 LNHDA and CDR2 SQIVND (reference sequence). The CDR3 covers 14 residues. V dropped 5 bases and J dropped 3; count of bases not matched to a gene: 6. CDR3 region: CASSARDSYTEAFF. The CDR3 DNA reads TGTGCCAGTAGTGCCCGGGACAGTTACACTGAAGCTTTCTTT.

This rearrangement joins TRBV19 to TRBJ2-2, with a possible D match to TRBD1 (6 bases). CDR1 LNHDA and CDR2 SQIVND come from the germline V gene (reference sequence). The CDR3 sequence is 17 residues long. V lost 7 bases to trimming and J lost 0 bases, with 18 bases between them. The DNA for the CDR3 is TGTGCCAGTACCTCCCCAGGGGCCCTAGCGAACACCGGGGAGCTGTTTTTT. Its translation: CASTSPGALANTGELFF.

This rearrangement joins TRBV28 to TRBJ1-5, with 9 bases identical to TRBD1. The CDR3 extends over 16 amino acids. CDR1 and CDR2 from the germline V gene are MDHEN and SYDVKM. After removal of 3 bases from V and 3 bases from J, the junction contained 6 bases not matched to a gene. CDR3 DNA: TGTGCCAGCAGTTTGACCGGGACAGGGTTCAATCAGCCCCAGCATTTT. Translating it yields CASSLTGTGFNQPQHF.

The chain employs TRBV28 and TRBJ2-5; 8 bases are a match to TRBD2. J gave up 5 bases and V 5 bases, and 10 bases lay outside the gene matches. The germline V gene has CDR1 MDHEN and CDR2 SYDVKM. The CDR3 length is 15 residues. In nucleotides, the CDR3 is TGTGCCAGCAGTCCTAAATTAGCGGGGTCGGAGACCCAGTACTTC. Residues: CASSPKLAGSETQYF.

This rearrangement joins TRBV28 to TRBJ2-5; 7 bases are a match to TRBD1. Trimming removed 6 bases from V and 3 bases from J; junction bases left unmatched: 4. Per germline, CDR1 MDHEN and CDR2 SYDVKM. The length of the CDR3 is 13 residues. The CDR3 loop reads CASRDRSEETQYF. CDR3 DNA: TGTGCCAGCAGGGACAGGTCTGAAGAGACCCAGTACTTC.

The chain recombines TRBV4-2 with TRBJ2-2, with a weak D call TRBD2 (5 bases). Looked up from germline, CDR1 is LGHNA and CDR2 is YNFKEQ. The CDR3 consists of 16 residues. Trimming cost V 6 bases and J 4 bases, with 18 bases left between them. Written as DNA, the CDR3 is TGTGCCAGCAGACGCGAGGGTGCAGGCCTCACCGGGGAGCTGTTTTTT. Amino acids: CASRREGAGLTGELFF.

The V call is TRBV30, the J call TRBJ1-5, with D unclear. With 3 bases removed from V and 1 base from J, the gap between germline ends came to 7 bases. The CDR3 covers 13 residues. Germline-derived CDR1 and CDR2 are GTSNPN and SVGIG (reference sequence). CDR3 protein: CAWSATSNQPQHF. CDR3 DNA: TGTGCCTGGAGCGCCACAAGCAATCAGCCCCAGCATTTT.

The CDR3 is CASRLGEFSYNEQFF. In DNA form, the CDR3 reads TGTGCCAGCAGGCTCGGGGAATTCTCCTACAATGAGCAGTTCTTC. The genes are TRBV27 and TRBJ2-1, with D perhaps TRBD2 (5 bases). V lost 6 bases and J lost 0, with 12 bases in between. This CDR3 is 15 amino acids long. Germline assignment: CDR1 MNHEY and CDR2 SMNVEV (reference sequence).

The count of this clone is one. CDR3 nucleotide sequence: TGTGCCGGGGGACAGGGGGCTTACACCGGGGAGCTGTTTTTT. The encoded protein is CAGGQGAYTGELFF. The chain joins TRBV28 to TRBJ2-2; 12 nucleotides align to TRBD1. The CDR3 runs to 14 residues. Trimming at V came to 11 bases and at J to 3 bases, leaving 4 bases not matched to a gene. The germline V gene has CDR1 MDHEN and CDR2 SYDVKM. Complete variable domain (other parts from reference TRBV28 and TRBJ2-2): DVKVTQSSRYLVKRTGEKVFLECVQDMDHENMFWYRQDPGLGLRLIYFSYDVKMKEKGDIPEGYSVSREKKERFSLILESASTNQTSMYLCAGGQGAYTGELFFGEGSRLTVL.

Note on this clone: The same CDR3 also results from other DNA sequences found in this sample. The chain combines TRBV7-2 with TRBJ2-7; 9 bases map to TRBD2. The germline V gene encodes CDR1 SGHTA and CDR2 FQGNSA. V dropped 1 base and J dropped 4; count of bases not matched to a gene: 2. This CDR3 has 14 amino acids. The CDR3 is CASSLGLAAYEQYF. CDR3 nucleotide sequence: TGTGCCAGCAGCTTAGGACTAGCGGCGTACGAGCAGTACTTC.

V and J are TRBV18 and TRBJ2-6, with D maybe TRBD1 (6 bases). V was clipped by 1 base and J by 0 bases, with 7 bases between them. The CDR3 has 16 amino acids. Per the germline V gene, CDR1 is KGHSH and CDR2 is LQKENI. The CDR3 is CASSPRTVSGANVLTF. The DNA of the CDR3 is TGTGCCAGCTCACCACGGACAGTCTCTGGGGCCAACGTCCTGACTTTC. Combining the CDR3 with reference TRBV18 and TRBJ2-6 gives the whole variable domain NAGVMQNPRHLVRRRGQEARLRCSPMKGHSHVYWYRQLPEEGLKFMVYLQKENIIDESGMPKERFSAEFPKEGPSILRIQQVVRGDSAAYFCASSPRTVSGANVLTFGAGSRLTVL.

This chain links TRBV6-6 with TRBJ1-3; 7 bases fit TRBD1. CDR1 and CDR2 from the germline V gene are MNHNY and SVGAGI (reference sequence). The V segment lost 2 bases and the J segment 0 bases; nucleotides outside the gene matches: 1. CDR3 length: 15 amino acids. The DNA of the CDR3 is TGTGCCAGCAGTTACAGGGGGCCCTCTGGAAACACCATATATTTT. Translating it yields CASSYRGPSGNTIYF.

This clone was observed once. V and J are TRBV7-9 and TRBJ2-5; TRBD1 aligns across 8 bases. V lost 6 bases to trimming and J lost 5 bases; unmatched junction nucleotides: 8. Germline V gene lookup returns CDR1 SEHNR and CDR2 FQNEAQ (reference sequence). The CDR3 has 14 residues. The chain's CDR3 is CASSWTGLSETQYF. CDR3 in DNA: TGTGCCAGCAGTTGGACAGGGCTTTCGGAGACCCAGTACTTC.